The 5 T cell receptor beta chains below all came from one sample that was sequenced in a study of monozygotic twins with inflammatory bowel disease. TCRdb re-called the 5' RACE reads and catalogs CDR3 proteins one per entry, DNA excluded. The sample has approximately 150,000 distinct CDR3 sequences. The sample comprised blood. Receptors were obtained from a human donor with ulcerative colitis or Crohn's disease, or a healthy co-twin of an affected twin (not recorded which).

The genes are TRBV4-1 and TRBJ1-5. The CDR3 spans 16 residues. The germline gives CDR1 MGHRA, CDR2 YSYEKL. CDR3 protein: CASSQDTGRDNQPQHF.

This chain joins TRBV24-1 and TRBJ1-1. The CDR3 is 12 amino acids. Germline V gene lookup returns CDR1 KGHDR and CDR2 SFDVKD. The CDR3 loop is CATSDFGTEAFF.

The chain recombines TRBV7-6 with TRBJ2-7. The germline V gene has CDR1 SGHVS and CDR2 FNYEAQ. The CDR3 has 15 amino acids. This chain's CDR3 is CASSLDEATTYEQYF.

Here the CDR3 reads CASSEKGGTGNRFSYNEQFF. V is TRBV25-1 and J is TRBJ2-1; the D call from TCRdb, TRBD1, cannot be confirmed without DNA. The CDR3 is made up of 20 amino acids. Germline-derived CDR1 and CDR2 are MGHDK and SYGVNS.

V is TRBV9 and J is TRBJ1-1; TCRdb reports TRBD1, a call that lacks DNA to check it against. Per the germline V gene, CDR1 is SGDLS and CDR2 is YYNGEE. CDR3 size: 14 residues. The CDR3 protein is CASSPRLEGDEAFF.